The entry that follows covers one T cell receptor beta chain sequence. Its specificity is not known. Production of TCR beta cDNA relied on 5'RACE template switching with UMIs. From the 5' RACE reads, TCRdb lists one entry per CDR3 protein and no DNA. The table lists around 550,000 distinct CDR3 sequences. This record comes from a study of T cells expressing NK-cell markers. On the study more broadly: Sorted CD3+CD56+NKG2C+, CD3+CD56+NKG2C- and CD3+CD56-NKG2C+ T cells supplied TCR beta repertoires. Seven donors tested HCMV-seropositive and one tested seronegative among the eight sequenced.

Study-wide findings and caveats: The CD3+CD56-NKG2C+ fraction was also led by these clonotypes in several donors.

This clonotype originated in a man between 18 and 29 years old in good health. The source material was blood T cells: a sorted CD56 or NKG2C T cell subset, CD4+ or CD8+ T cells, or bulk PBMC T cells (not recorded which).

The CDR3 loop is CSVVGRASLEQYF. The chain carries TRBV29-1 and TRBJ2-7; TCRdb calls TRBD2, which cannot be checked without DNA. The CDR3 sequence is 13 residues long. CDR1 is SQVTM and CDR2 is ANQGSEA in the germline V gene.